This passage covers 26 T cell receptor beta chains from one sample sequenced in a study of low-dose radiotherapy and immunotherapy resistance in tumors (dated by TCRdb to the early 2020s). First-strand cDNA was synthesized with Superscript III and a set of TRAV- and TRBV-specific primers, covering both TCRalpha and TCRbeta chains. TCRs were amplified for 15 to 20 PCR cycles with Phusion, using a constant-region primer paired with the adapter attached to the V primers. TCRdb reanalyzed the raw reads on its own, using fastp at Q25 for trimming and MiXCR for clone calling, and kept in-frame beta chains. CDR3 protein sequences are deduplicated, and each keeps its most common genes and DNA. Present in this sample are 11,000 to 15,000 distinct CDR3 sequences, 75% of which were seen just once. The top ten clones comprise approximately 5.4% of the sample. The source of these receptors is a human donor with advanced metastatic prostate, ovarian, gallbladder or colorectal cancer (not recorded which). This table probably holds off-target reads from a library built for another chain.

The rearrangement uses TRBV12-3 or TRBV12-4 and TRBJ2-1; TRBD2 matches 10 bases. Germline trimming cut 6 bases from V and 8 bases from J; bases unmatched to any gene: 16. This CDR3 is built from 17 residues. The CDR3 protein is CASSAGWSGGVVDEQFF. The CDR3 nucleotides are TGTGCCAGCAGCGCCGGTTGGAGCGGGGGGGTAGTGGATGAGCAGTTCTTC.

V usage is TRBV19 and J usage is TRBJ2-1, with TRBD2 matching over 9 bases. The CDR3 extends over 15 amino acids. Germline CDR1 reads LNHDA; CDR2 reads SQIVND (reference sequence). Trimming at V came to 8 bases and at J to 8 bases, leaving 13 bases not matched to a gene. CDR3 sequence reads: CASGTGGGAMDEQFF. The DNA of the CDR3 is TGTGCCAGTGGGACCGGCGGGGGGGCCATGGATGAGCAGTTCTTC.

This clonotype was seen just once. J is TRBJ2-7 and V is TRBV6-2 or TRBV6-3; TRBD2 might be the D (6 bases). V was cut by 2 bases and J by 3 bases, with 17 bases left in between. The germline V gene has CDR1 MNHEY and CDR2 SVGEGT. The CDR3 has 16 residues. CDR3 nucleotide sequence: TGTGCCAGCAGTTACGGTCGGGAGACAGCGGGCTACGAGCAGTACTTC. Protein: CASSYGRETAGYEQYF.

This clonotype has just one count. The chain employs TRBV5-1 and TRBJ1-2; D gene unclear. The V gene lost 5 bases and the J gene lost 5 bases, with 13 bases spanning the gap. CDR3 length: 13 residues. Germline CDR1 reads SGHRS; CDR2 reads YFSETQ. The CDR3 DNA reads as TGCGCCAGCAGTACGGGCGGAAAGTATGGCTACACCTTC. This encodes CASSTGGKYGYTF.

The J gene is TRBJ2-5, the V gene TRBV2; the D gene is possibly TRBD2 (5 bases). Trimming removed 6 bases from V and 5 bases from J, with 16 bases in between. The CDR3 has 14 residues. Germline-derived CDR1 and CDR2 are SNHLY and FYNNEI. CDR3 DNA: TGTGCCAGCAGGGGGTCTCGGGGTATCGAGACCCAGTACTTC. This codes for CASRGSRGIETQYF.

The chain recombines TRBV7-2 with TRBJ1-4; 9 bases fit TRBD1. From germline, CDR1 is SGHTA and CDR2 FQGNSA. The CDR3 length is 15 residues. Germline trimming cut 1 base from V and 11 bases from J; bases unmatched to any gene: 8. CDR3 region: CASSLGGTGLGKLFF. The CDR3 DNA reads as TGTGCCAGCAGCTTAGGAGGGACAGGGCTCGGGAAACTGTTTTTT. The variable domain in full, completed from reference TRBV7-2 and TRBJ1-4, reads GAGVSQSPSNKVTEKGKDVELRCDPISGHTALYWYRQSLGQGLEFLIYFQGNSAPDKSGLPSDRFSAERTGGSVSTLTIQRTQQEDSAVYLCASSLGGTGLGKLFFGSGTQLSVL.

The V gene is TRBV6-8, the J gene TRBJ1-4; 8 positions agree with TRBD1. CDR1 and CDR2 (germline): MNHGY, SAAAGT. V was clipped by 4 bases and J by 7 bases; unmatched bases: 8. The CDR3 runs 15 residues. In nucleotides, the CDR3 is TGTGCCAGCAGTTTTGCAGGGGGCGCCATTGAAAAACTGTTTTTT. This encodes CASSFAGGAIEKLFF.

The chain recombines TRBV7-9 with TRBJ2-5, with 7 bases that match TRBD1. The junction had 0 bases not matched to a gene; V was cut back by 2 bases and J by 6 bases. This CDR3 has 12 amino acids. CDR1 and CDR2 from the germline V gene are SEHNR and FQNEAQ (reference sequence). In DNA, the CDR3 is TGTGCCAGCAGCTTAAGGGGGCAGACCCAGTACTTC. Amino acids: CASSLRGQTQYF.

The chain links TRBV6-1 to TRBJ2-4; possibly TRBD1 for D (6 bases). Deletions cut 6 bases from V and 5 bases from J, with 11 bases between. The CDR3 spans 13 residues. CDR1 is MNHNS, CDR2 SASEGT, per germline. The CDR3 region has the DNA TGTGCCAGCAGCAAGACAGGAGAAAACATTCAGTACTTC. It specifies CASSKTGENIQYF.

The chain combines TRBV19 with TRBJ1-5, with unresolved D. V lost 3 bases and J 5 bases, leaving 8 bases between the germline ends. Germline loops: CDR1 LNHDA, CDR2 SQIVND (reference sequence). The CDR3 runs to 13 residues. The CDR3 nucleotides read TGTGCCAGTAGTATGAGTTCGGATCAGCCCCAGCATTTT. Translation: CASSMSSDQPQHF.

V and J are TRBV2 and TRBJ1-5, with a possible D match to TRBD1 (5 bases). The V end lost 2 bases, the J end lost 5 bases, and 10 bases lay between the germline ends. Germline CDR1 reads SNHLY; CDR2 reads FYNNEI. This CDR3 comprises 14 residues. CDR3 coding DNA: TGTGCCAGCAGTGAACAGGGAAGTTATCAGCCCCAGCATTTT. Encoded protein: CASSEQGSYQPQHF.

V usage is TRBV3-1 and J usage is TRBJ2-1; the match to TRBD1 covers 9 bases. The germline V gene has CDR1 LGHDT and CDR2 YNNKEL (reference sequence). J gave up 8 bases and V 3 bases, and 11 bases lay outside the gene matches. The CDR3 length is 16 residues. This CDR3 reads CASSHIRRGQGYEQFF. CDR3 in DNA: TGTGCCAGCAGCCACATCCGTCGGGGACAGGGTTATGAGCAGTTCTTC.

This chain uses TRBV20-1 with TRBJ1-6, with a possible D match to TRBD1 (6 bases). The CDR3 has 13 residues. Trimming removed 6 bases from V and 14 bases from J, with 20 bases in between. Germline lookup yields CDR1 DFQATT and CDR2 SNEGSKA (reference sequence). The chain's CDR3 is CSAKEGGLGALHF. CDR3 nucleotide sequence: TGCAGTGCAAAAGAGGGGGGCCTTGGGGCCCTCCACTTT.

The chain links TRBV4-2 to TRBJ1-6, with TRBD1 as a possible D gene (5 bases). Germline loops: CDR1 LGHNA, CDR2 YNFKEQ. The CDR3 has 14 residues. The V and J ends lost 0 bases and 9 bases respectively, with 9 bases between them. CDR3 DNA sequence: TGTGCCAGCAGCCAAGATCGTGGGGGTTCACCCCTCCACTTT. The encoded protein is CASSQDRGGSPLHF.

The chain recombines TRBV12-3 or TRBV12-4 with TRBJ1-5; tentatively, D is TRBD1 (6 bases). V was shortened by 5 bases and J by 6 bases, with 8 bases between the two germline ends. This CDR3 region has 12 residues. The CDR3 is CASSTGFQPQHF. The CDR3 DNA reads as TGTGCCAGCAGTACAGGGTTTCAGCCCCAGCATTTT.

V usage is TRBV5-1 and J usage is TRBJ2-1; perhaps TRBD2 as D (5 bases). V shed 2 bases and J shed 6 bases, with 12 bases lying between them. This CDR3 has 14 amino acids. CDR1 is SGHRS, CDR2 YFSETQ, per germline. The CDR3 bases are TGCGCCAGCAGCTTTGGGTTGCTAGCCAATGAGCAGTTCTTC. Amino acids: CASSFGLLANEQFF.

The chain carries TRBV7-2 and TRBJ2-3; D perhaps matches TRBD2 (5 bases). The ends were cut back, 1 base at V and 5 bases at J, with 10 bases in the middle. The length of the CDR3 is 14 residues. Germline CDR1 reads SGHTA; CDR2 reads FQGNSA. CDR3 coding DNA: TGTGCCAGCAGCTTAGGGACTTGGGTAGATACGCAGTATTTT. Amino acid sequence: CASSLGTWVDTQYF.

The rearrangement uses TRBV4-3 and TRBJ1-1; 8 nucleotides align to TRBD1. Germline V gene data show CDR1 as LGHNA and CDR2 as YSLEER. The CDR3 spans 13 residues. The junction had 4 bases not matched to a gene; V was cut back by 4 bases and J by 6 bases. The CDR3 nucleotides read TGCGCCAGCAGCCTAGGGACAGGCGCTGAAGCTTTCTTT. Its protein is CASSLGTGAEAFF.

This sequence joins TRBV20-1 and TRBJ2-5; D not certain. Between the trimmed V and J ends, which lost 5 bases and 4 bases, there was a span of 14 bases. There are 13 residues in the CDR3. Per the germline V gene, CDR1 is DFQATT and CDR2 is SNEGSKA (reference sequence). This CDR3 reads CSARLAARETQYF. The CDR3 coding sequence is TGCAGTGCTCGCCTCGCGGCCAGAGAGACCCAGTACTTC.

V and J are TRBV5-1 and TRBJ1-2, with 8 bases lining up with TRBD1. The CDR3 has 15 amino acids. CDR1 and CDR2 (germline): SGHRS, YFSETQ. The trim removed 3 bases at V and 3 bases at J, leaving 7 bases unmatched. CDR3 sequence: CASSSLPGQDYGYTF. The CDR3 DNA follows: TGCGCCAGCAGCTCCCTACCGGGACAGGACTATGGCTACACCTTC.

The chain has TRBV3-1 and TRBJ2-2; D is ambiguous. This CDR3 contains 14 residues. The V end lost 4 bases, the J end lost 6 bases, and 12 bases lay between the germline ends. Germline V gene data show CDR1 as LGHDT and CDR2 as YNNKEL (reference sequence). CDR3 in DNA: TGTGCCAGCAGCCCCCTCGACCCGGCCGGGGAGCTGTTTTTT. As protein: CASSPLDPAGELFF.

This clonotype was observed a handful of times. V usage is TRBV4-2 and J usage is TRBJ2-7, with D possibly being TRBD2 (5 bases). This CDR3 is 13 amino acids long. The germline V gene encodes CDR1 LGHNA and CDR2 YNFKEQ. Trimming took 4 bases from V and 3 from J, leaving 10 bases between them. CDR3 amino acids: CASSRAADYEQYF. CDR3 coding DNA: TGTGCCAGCAGCCGAGCGGCCGACTACGAGCAGTACTTC.

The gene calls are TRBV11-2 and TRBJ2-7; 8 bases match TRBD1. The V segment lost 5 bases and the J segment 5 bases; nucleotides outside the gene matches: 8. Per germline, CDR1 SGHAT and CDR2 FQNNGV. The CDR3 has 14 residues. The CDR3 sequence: CASSQGAGWDEQYF. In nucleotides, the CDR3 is TGTGCCAGCAGCCAGGGGGCAGGGTGGGACGAGCAGTACTTC.

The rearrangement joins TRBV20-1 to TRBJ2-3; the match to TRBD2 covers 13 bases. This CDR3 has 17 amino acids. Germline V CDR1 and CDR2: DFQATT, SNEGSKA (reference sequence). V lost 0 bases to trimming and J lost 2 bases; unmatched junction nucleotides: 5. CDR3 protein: CSARDLGTSGDTDTQYF. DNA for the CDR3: TGCAGTGCTAGAGATCTTGGGACTAGCGGGGACACAGATACGCAGTATTTT.

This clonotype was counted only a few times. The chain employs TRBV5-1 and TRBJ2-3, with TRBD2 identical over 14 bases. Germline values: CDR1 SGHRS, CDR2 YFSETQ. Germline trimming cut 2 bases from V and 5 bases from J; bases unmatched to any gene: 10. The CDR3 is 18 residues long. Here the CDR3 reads CASSFETSGGAQKDTQYF. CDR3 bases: TGCGCCAGCAGCTTCGAGACTAGCGGGGGGGCCCAGAAAGATACGCAGTATTTT.

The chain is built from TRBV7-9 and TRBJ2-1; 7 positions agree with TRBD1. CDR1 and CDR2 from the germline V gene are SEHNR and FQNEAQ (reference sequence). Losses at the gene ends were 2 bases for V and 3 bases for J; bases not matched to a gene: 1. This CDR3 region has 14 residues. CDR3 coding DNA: TGTGCCAGCAGCTTAACAGGGGACTACAATGAGCAGTTCTTC. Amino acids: CASSLTGDYNEQFF.